This TCR beta chain was identified during a study of CD8 T cells in Susac syndrome. Germline CDR1 is KGHDR and CDR2 is SFDVKD. The germline V and J ends were trimmed by 0 bases and 3 bases, with 1 base remaining between them. This CDR3 has 13 residues. RNA amounts of roughly 0.45 to 1 ug underwent reverse transcription with random hexamers. TCRdb processed the immunoSEQ multiplex PCR reads anew with MiXCR; each CDR3 protein has one entry. The table shows a few hundred thousand distinct CDR3 sequences, with roughly 94% occurring only once. The study sequenced TCR beta in blood CD8+ and CD4+ T cells. Relapsing-remitting disease, either stable or active, was present in the multiple sclerosis controls, who were treatment-naive patients.

Sequenced: CD4+ T cells from PBMCs. The chain has TRBV24-1 and TRBJ2-2; D unclear. The TCR originated in a human donor with multiple sclerosis. The CDR3 bases are TGTGCCACCAGTGATTTGCACACCGGGGAGCTGTTTTTT. Amino acids: CATSDLHTGELFF.